The 24 T cell receptor beta chains listed next were all sequenced from one sample in a study of regulatory T cells in long-lasting Graves disease. Time point indicated: newly diagnosed GD, antithyroid drugs for less than 3 months. The authors made the TCR library using RNA they extracted from PBMCs. Libraries of TCR beta came from iRepertoire HTBI primers plus Arm-PCR of CDR3 regions. TCRdb fed the multiplex PCR reads into MiXCR, producing one record per CDR3 protein. This sample carries roughly 220,000 distinct CDR3 sequences, around 19% of them seen once, and the ten largest clones take over 20%. The specimen comprised peripheral blood mononuclear cells (PBMCs), sampled at new diagnosis, from a patient treated with antithyroid drugs. The receptor source for this set is a female donor with Graves disease.

This clonotype showed up many times. V is TRBV7-9 and J is TRBJ2-1; D gene unclear. Germline V lookup: CDR1 SEHNR, CDR2 FQNEAQ (reference sequence). The CDR3 covers 12 residues. The V end was cut by 4 bases, the J end by 7 bases, with 8 bases between. CDR3 sequence reads: CASSWYRNEQFF. DNA for the CDR3: TGTGCCAGCAGCTGGTACCGGAATGAGCAGTTCTTC.

The table lists this clonotype with many counts. This chain links TRBV6-1 with TRBJ2-7, with D tentatively TRBD1 (6 bases). The CDR3 has 12 amino acids. The V gene lost 11 bases and the J gene lost 7 bases, with 18 bases spanning the gap. Germline V gives CDR1 MNHNS, CDR2 SASEGT. The CDR3: CAGETGLGEQYF. CDR3 nucleotide sequence: TGTGCCGGGGAGACAGGCTTGGGGGAGCAGTACTTC.

There are many counts of this clonotype. The chain couples TRBV10-3 to TRBJ2-7; possibly TRBD2 for D (6 bases). This CDR3 has 14 residues. In germline, CDR1 is ENHRY, CDR2 SYGVKD. Trimming took off 2 bases at V and 5 bases at J, with 13 bases between the two ends. The CDR3, as DNA: TGTGCCATCAGTGAGGGGCGGGGTTTTCACGAGCAGTACTTC. Translated, it gives CAISEGRGFHEQYF.

The V gene is TRBV6-9, the J gene TRBJ2-3, with D unclear. Trimming pared 4 bases from V and 6 bases from J, leaving 11 bases between. The CDR3 is 13 residues long. CDR1 is MNHGY and CDR2 is SVAAGI in the germline V gene. The CDR3 bases are TGTGCCAGCAGTTCCTACCAAGGGGATACGCAGTATTTT. Translating it yields CASSSYQGDTQYF.

In this sample, this clonotype turned up many times. The rearrangement joins TRBV28 to TRBJ2-3; no clear D gene. V lost 5 bases to trimming and J lost 1 base, with 10 bases between them. The germline gives CDR1 MDHEN, CDR2 SYDVKM. The CDR3 extends over 14 amino acids. In DNA, the CDR3 is TGTGCCAGCAGTACCCTAAAACGCACAGATACGCAGTATTTT. Amino acids: CASSTLKRTDTQYF.

This clonotype was counted many times. The J gene is TRBJ2-2, the V gene TRBV12-5, with TRBD2 identical over 13 bases. V trimming: 6 bases; J trimming: 8 bases; junction bases outside the gene matches: 6. This CDR3 is built from 15 residues. CDR1 and CDR2 from the germline V gene are LGHNT and FRNRAP. This CDR3 is CASGGLAGVRGELFF. As DNA, the CDR3 is TGTGCTAGTGGCGGACTAGCGGGAGTAAGAGGGGAGCTGTTTTTT.

This clonotype appeared once. Since a much larger clone is just one base distant, this may be a read error. The V call is TRBV25-1, the J call TRBJ2-5; D might be TRBD1 (8 bases). CDR3 size: 15 residues. CDR1 is MGHDK, CDR2 SYGVNS, per germline. Trimming took off 5 bases at V and 11 bases at J, with 24 bases between the two ends. The CDR3 sequence is CASSYTGGVNNEQYF. The DNA for the CDR3 is TGTGCCAGCAGTTACACAGGGGGGGTCAACAATGAGCAGTACTTC.

This clonotype was found many times. The chain is built from TRBV12-3 or TRBV12-4 and TRBJ2-1, with D possibly TRBD1 on 6 matching bases. The V end was cut by 4 bases, the J end by 5 bases, with 21 bases between. The length of the CDR3 is 17 residues. The CDR3 bases are TGTGCCAGCAGTTCCAGGGACCCATCAGGGGCTCACAATGAGCAGTTCTTC. Its translation: CASSSRDPSGAHNEQFF.

Many counts were recorded for this clonotype. J is TRBJ2-1 and V is TRBV20-1; no clear D. V gave up 0 bases and J gave up 9 bases, with 15 bases separating them. Germline CDR1 is DFQATT and CDR2 is SNEGSKA (reference sequence). The CDR3 length is 14 residues. For the CDR3, the DNA is TGCAGTGCTAGAGAAGGTGCCAATCCGGGTGAGCAGTTCTTC. It is translated as CSAREGANPGEQFF.

The rearrangement joins TRBV7-9 to TRBJ1-6; D is uncertain. The CDR3 runs to 14 residues. Trimming pared 3 bases from V and 7 bases from J, leaving 10 bases between. CDR1 SEHNR and CDR2 FQNEAQ come from the germline V gene (reference sequence). CDR3 in DNA: TGTGCCAGCAGCTTCTCGAGGGTAAATTCACCCCTCCACTTT. Translating it yields CASSFSRVNSPLHF.

This clonotype was recorded many times. The V gene is TRBV15, the J gene TRBJ2-1; 8 positions agree with TRBD2. CDR3 length: 15 amino acids. The V and J ends lost 3 bases and 4 bases, in that order; junction bases with no gene match: 5. Germline CDR1 reads LNHNV; CDR2 reads YYDKDF (reference sequence). The CDR3 loop reads CATSSKGLVYNEQFF. The CDR3 DNA reads as TGTGCCACCAGCAGCAAGGGACTAGTGTACAATGAGCAGTTCTTC.

This clonotype was detected a few times. Being one base from a much bigger clone, this may be a read error. This chain links TRBV6-5 with TRBJ2-3; TRBD1 agrees at 8 bases. This CDR3 has 16 amino acids. CDR1 and CDR2 (germline): MNHEY, SVGAGI. In DNA, the CDR3 is TGTGCCAGCAGTTGGGGGGCGGCGGCGGGGACAGGTACGCAGTATTTT. It is translated as CASSWGAAAGTGTQYF.

In this sample, this clonotype turned up a few times. The gene calls are TRBV6-1 and TRBJ2-3; D possibly corresponds to TRBD1 (7 bases). Germline assignment: CDR1 MNHNS and CDR2 SASEGT. V was shortened by 3 bases and J by 4 bases, with 11 bases between the two germline ends. CDR3 length: 14 residues. The CDR3 DNA reads TGTGCCAGCAGTGACGCCAGGGGGGCAGATACGCAGTATTTT. Translated, it gives CASSDARGADTQYF.

The V call is TRBV19, the J call TRBJ2-3; TRBD2 agrees at 9 bases. The germline gives CDR1 LNHDA, CDR2 SQIVND (reference sequence). Unmatched junction bases numbered 11, after V lost 5 bases and J lost 2 bases. This CDR3 contains 17 residues. The CDR3 region has the DNA TGTGCCAGTAGTTTTTCGGGAGCGGGAGGACTCACAGATACGCAGTATTTT. Translating it yields CASSFSGAGGLTDTQYF. Using reference TRBV19 and TRBJ2-3 for the parts outside the CDR3, the full variable domain is DGGITQSPKYLFRKEGQNVTLSCEQNLNHDAMYWYRQDPGQGLRLIYYSQIVNDFQKGDIAEGYSVSREKKESFPLTVTSAQKNPTAFYLCASSFSGAGGLTDTQYFGPGTRLTVL.

This clonotype occurred many times. The chain combines TRBV28 with TRBJ2-1, with unresolved D. Germline values: CDR1 MDHEN, CDR2 SYDVKM. CDR3 size: 13 residues. Trimming stripped 2 bases from V and 5 bases from J, with 7 bases between. The CDR3 DNA follows: TGTGCCAGCAGTTTAGACACCCACAATGAGCAGTTCTTC. It encodes CASSLDTHNEQFF. Complete variable domain (other parts from reference TRBV28 and TRBJ2-1): DVKVTQSSRYLVKRTGEKVFLECVQDMDHENMFWYRQDPGLGLRLIYFSYDVKMKEKGDIPEGYSVSREKKERFSLILESASTNQTSMYLCASSLDTHNEQFFGPGTRLTVL.

Comments on this clonotype: This probably arose from a read error, given a far larger clone one base away. This CDR3 reads CASSQRQARDTEASF. In DNA form, the CDR3 reads TGTGCCAGCAGTCAAAGACAGGCTCGGGACACTGAAGCTTCCTTT. The gene calls are TRBV6-2 or TRBV6-3 and TRBJ1-1, with D possibly being TRBD1 (6 bases). The CDR3 contains 15 residues. In germline, CDR1 is MNHEY, CDR2 SVGEGT.

This clonotype was observed many times. The gene calls are TRBV28 and TRBJ1-5; D is uncertain. V lost 6 bases and J 0 bases, leaving 15 bases between the germline ends. CDR1 is MDHEN, CDR2 SYDVKM, per germline. The CDR3 covers 16 residues. CDR3 in amino acids: CASRRDDGYSNQPQHF. The CDR3 DNA reads as TGTGCCAGCAGAAGAGATGACGGATATAGCAATCAGCCCCAGCATTTT.

This clonotype has a count of ten or more. The V and J genes are TRBV25-1 and TRBJ1-1; D gene unclear. V lost 2 bases, J lost 0 bases, and 7 bases lay in between. The CDR3 runs to 14 residues. Germline CDR1 and CDR2: MGHDK and SYGVNS. Here the CDR3 reads CASSEGLLNTEAFF. The CDR3 nucleotides are TGTGCCAGCAGTGAAGGCTTATTGAACACTGAAGCTTTCTTT.

This clonotype was seen a handful of times. This sequence may be a read error, since a much larger clone differs from it by one base. The rearrangement uses TRBV6-5 and TRBJ1-1, with a tentative D call TRBD1 (5 bases). Germline CDR1 reads MNHEY; CDR2 reads SVGAGI. Trimming left V 4 bases short and J 4 bases short, with 13 bases between. This CDR3 has 14 amino acids. CDR3 loop: CASSWTRESTEAFF. The CDR3 nucleotides are TGTGCCAGCAGTTGGACCAGGGAGAGCACTGAAGCTTTCTTT.

The V gene is TRBV2, the J gene TRBJ2-7; a possible D gene is TRBD2 (6 bases). Germline CDR1 and CDR2: SNHLY and FYNNEI. This CDR3 is 16 amino acids long. With 2 bases removed from V and 1 base from J, the gap between germline ends came to 15 bases. CDR3 nucleotide sequence: TGTGCCAGCAGTGAATTTGAGCGGGTTGGTTCCTACGAGCAGTACTTC. Translated: CASSEFERVGSYEQYF. The full variable domain, rest sourced from reference TRBV2 and TRBJ2-7, is EPEVTQTPSHQVTQMGQEVILRCVPISNHLYFYWYRQILGQKVEFLVSFYNNEISEKSEIFDDQFSVERPDGSNFTLKIRSTKLEDSAMYFCASSEFERVGSYEQYFGPGTRLTVT.

This clonotype has just one count. The chain joins TRBV12-3 or TRBV12-4 to TRBJ2-1, with D possibly TRBD2 on 5 matching bases. The CDR3 spans 13 residues. Trimming removed 5 bases from V and 4 bases from J, with 9 bases in between. CDR3 loop: CASSIREYNEQFF. The CDR3 region has the DNA TGTGCCAGCAGTATCCGGGAATACAATGAGCAGTTCTTC.

This clonotype appeared many times. This chain connects TRBV11-1 to TRBJ1-2; D gene uncertain. Germline V gene data show CDR1 as SGHAT and CDR2 as FQDESV (reference sequence). The length of the CDR3 is 12 residues. The V end lost 5 bases, the J end lost 14 bases, and 18 bases lay between the germline ends. CDR3 residues: CASSNTTGFPTF. CDR3 nucleotides: TGTGCCAGCAGCAACACGACGGGTTTCCCGACCTTC.

A remark on this clonotype: The junction does not match germline at one end; this may be a read error. J is TRBJ1-1 and V is TRBV6-5; D perhaps matches TRBD1 (5 bases). The CDR3 sequence is 11 residues long. Looked up from germline, CDR1 is MNHEY and CDR2 is SVGAGI. In DNA form, the CDR3 reads TGTGCCAGCAGTTCCCAGGGTCGAGCTCTCTTT. This sequence encodes CASSSQGRALF.

As for this clonotype: A much bigger clone sits one base away, suggesting this may be a read error. The chain combines TRBV4-1 with TRBJ1-5, with D maybe TRBD1 (6 bases). This CDR3 has 15 residues. The germline gives CDR1 MGHRA, CDR2 YSYEKL. The CDR3 DNA reads as TGCGCCAGCAGCCAAGACGACAACAGGGCTCAGCACCAGCATTTT. Translated: CASSQDDNRAQHQHF.